The rows below give T cell receptor beta chains drawn from one sample of a study of T-cell memory formation after mild COVID-19. TCRdb re-called the 5' RACE reads with MiXCR, one entry per CDR3 protein. The sample carries 450,000 to 650,000 distinct CDR3 sequences, less than 25% recorded once. Sequenced: PBMCs or a T cell subset sorted from them (not recorded which). These receptors were obtained from an adult woman who had mild COVID-19 (a few samples of this study predate the infection). Cell type and time point are not known. Both conserved end residues are part of each CDR3. Fields, in order: D gene, V gene, J gene, clone size, CDR3 protein, CDR3 DNA. D genes are given only for firm matches. Not every row has a clone size; where given, it reads once, few, many or a size class.

d_gene: -
v_gene: TRBV5-1
j_gene: TRBJ1-1
abundance: few
CDR3aa: CARLVKADMNTEAFF
CDR3nt: TGCGCCAGACTCGTCAAGGCGGACATGAACACTGAAGCTTTCTTT

d_gene: -
v_gene: TRBV12-3/TRBV12-4
j_gene: TRBJ2-3
abundance: -
CDR3aa: CASSLGFLDDTQYF
CDR3nt: TGTGCCAGCAGTTTGGGATTCCTGGACGATACGCAGTATTTT

d_gene: -
v_gene: TRBV19
j_gene: TRBJ2-7
abundance: -
CDR3aa: CASSEGRRYEQYF
CDR3nt: TGTGCCAGTAGTGAGGGGCGCAGGTACGAGCAGTACTTC

d_gene: -
v_gene: TRBV7-8
j_gene: TRBJ2-4
abundance: few
CDR3aa: CASSLAPKGRNIQYF
CDR3nt: TGTGCCAGCAGCTTAGCGCCGAAGGGGAGAAACATTCAGTACTTC

d_gene: TRBD1
v_gene: TRBV5-1
j_gene: TRBJ2-2
abundance: few
CDR3aa: CASSWDRGPENTGELFF
CDR3nt: TGCGCCAGCAGCTGGGACAGGGGGCCGGAGAACACCGGGGAGCTGTTTTTT

d_gene: -
v_gene: TRBV20-1
j_gene: TRBJ1-1
abundance: -
CDR3aa: CSARIPAGRNTEAFF
CDR3nt: TGCAGTGCTAGGATCCCCGCGGGGAGAAACACTGAAGCTTTCTTT

d_gene: -
v_gene: TRBV7-8
j_gene: TRBJ2-7
abundance: -
CDR3aa: CASSLVGPSSYEQYF
CDR3nt: TGTGCCAGCAGCTTAGTGGGGCCGAGCTCCTACGAGCAGTACTTC

d_gene: -
v_gene: TRBV5-1
j_gene: TRBJ1-2
abundance: -
CDR3aa: CASRTEAGNGYTF
CDR3nt: TGCGCCAGCAGGACAGAAGCTGGTAATGGCTACACCTTC

d_gene: TRBD2
v_gene: TRBV12-3/TRBV12-4
j_gene: TRBJ2-7
abundance: -
CDR3aa: CASRRTSGGVYEQYF
CDR3nt: TGTGCCAGCAGGAGGACTAGCGGGGGGGTCTACGAGCAGTACTTC

d_gene: TRBD1
v_gene: TRBV9
j_gene: TRBJ2-6
abundance: -
CDR3aa: CASSPSGTGYSGANVLTF
CDR3nt: TGTGCCAGCAGCCCCTCCGGGACAGGGTACTCTGGGGCCAACGTCCTGACTTTC

d_gene: -
v_gene: TRBV6-2/TRBV6-3
j_gene: TRBJ1-4
abundance: -
CDR3aa: CASSTLQARGEKLFF
CDR3nt: TGTGCCAGCAGTACCCTACAGGCCCGCGGTGAAAAACTGTTTTTT

d_gene: -
v_gene: TRBV30
j_gene: TRBJ1-6
abundance: -
CDR3aa: CAWSESTGIYNSPLHF
CDR3nt: TGTGCCTGGAGTGAGAGTACTGGAATCTATAATTCACCCCTCCACTTT

d_gene: -
v_gene: TRBV6-6
j_gene: TRBJ2-7
abundance: -
CDR3aa: CASRGPSYEQYF
CDR3nt: TGTGCCAGCAGAGGCCCGTCCTACGAGCAGTACTTC

d_gene: TRBD2
v_gene: TRBV7-8
j_gene: TRBJ2-3
abundance: few
CDR3aa: CASSLGDGRLGTDTQYF
CDR3nt: TGTGCCAGCAGCTTAGGTGACGGGAGGCTCGGCACAGATACGCAGTATTTT

d_gene: -
v_gene: TRBV7-9
j_gene: TRBJ2-4
abundance: -
CDR3aa: CASSFLISAGDIQYF
CDR3nt: TGTGCCAGCAGCTTCCTCATATCGGCAGGGGACATTCAGTACTTC

d_gene: -
v_gene: TRBV3-1
j_gene: TRBJ2-3
abundance: few
CDR3aa: CASSQVRDTQYF
CDR3nt: TGTGCCAGCAGCCAGGTTCGAGATACGCAGTATTTT

d_gene: -
v_gene: TRBV29-1
j_gene: TRBJ2-1
abundance: few
CDR3aa: CSVRPGTSYNEQFF
CDR3nt: TGCAGCGTGCGCCCAGGGACCTCCTACAATGAGCAGTTCTTC

d_gene: TRBD1
v_gene: TRBV3-1
j_gene: TRBJ2-2
abundance: few
CDR3aa: CASSSRDRASTGELFF
CDR3nt: TGTGCCAGCAGTTCGAGGGACAGGGCGAGCACCGGGGAGCTGTTTTTT

d_gene: -
v_gene: TRBV24-1
j_gene: TRBJ2-2
abundance: -
CDR3aa: CATSDPGRSWELFF
CDR3nt: TGTGCCACCAGTGACCCCGGCCGTTCGTGGGAGCTGTTTTTT

d_gene: -
v_gene: TRBV9
j_gene: TRBJ1-2
abundance: few
CDR3aa: CASSVTVTARTGYYGYTF
CDR3nt: TGTGCCAGCAGCGTAACGGTGACAGCTCGAACGGGGTACTATGGCTACACCTTC

d_gene: TRBD1
v_gene: TRBV9
j_gene: TRBJ2-5
abundance: -
CDR3aa: CASSAQTGGAETQYF
CDR3nt: TGTGCCAGCAGCGCCCAAACAGGGGGCGCGGAGACCCAGTACTTC

d_gene: TRBD1
v_gene: TRBV20-1
j_gene: TRBJ1-5
abundance: -
CDR3aa: CSASQTGGDQPQHF
CDR3nt: TGCAGTGCTTCTCAAACAGGGGGAGATCAGCCCCAGCATTTT

d_gene: -
v_gene: TRBV11-2
j_gene: TRBJ2-1
abundance: -
CDR3aa: CASTLGAGHYQFF
CDR3nt: TGTGCCAGCACCCTGGGGGCGGGGCACTATCAGTTCTTC

d_gene: -
v_gene: TRBV7-2
j_gene: TRBJ2-1
abundance: -
CDR3aa: CASSLGNEYNEQFF
CDR3nt: TGTGCCAGCAGCTTAGGGAACGAATACAATGAGCAGTTCTTC

d_gene: TRBD1
v_gene: TRBV6-1
j_gene: TRBJ1-2
abundance: few
CDR3aa: CASSDPGQGDYGYTF
CDR3nt: TGTGCCAGCAGTGATCCAGGACAGGGGGACTATGGCTACACCTTC

d_gene: -
v_gene: TRBV20-1
j_gene: TRBJ1-2
abundance: -
CDR3aa: CSARYPGDYGYTF
CDR3nt: TGCAGTGCTAGATACCCGGGGGACTATGGCTACACCTTC

d_gene: -
v_gene: TRBV24-1
j_gene: TRBJ1-6
abundance: once
CDR3aa: CATSGTTANSPLHF
CDR3nt: TGTGCCACCAGTGGGACGACTGCCAATTCACCCCTCCACTTT

d_gene: -
v_gene: TRBV24-1
j_gene: TRBJ2-7
abundance: -
CDR3aa: CATSTSLSSYEQYF
CDR3nt: TGTGCCACCAGTACATCTCTTAGCTCCTACGAGCAGTACTTC

d_gene: TRBD2
v_gene: TRBV7-3
j_gene: TRBJ2-2
abundance: few
CDR3aa: CASSYGGLAGTGELFF
CDR3nt: TGTGCCAGCAGCTATGGGGGACTAGCGGGGACCGGGGAGCTGTTTTTT

d_gene: TRBD1
v_gene: TRBV29-1
j_gene: TRBJ1-1
abundance: few
CDR3aa: CSVGQGVDTEAFF
CDR3nt: TGCAGCGTTGGACAGGGGGTTGACACTGAAGCTTTCTTT